What follows are 28 T cell receptor beta chains derived from one specimen sequenced in a study of post-analysis software for immune sequencing data. Study conclusions and caveats: Roughly five TRBV segments, including TRBV5-6, TRBV5-1 and TRBV20-1, were more frequent in patients than controls.

Included in the TCR beta cDNA libraries were unique molecular identifiers. TCRdb redid the calling of the PCR reads with MiXCR, one entry per CDR3 protein. The sample holds hundreds of thousands of distinct CDR3 sequences; around 50% are singletons and the top ten take roughly 4.4%. No antigens are known for them. The sequencing input was blood. The receptors stem from a girl under 18 with multiple sclerosis.

The rearrangement uses TRBV7-2 and TRBJ2-5, with D perhaps matching TRBD1 or TRBD2 (5 bases each). The J call may be faulty, since TRBJ2-7 better matches the DNA end. The CDR3 consists of 14 residues. Germline assignment: CDR1 SGHTA and CDR2 FQGNSA. The CDR3 is CASSPGANFYEQYF. CDR3 DNA: TGTGCCAGCAGCCCCGGGGCCAATTTCTACGAGCAGTACTTC.

The V and J genes are TRBV7-9 and TRBJ2-5; 10 bases align to TRBD1. Trimming cost V 3 bases and J 1 base; bases outside gene matches: 2. Germline V CDR1 and CDR2: SEHNR, FQNEAQ (reference sequence). The CDR3 consists of 15 residues. The CDR3 nucleotides read TGTGCCAGCAGCTTGCGACAGGGGGCCCAAGAGACCCAGTACTTC. As protein: CASSLRQGAQETQYF.

The genes are TRBV28 and TRBJ1-2; possible D gene TRBD1, 5 bases. Germline CDR1 reads MDHEN; CDR2 reads SYDVKM. Trimming pared 6 bases from V and 0 bases from J, leaving 17 bases between. The CDR3 covers 16 residues. The CDR3 nucleotides read TGTGCCAGCAGCTCCGGGGGGATCACTACTAACTATGGCTACACCTTC. Translation gives CASSSGGITTNYGYTF.

The V and J genes are TRBV12-3 or TRBV12-4 and TRBJ1-2, with D possibly matching TRBD1 (5 bases). The CDR3 sequence is 14 residues long. Trimming left V 6 bases short and J 0 bases short, with 11 bases between. The chain's CDR3 is CASSRQTANYGYTF. CDR3 bases: TGTGCCAGCAGCCGCCAGACAGCTAACTATGGCTACACCTTC.

The chain employs TRBV20-1 and TRBJ1-4; D uncertain. The CDR3 has 11 amino acids. Germline CDR1 reads DFQATT; CDR2 reads SNEGSKA (reference sequence). The ends were cut back, 5 bases at V and 7 bases at J, with 8 bases in the middle. The CDR3 sequence: CSAERGEKLFF. In nucleotides, the CDR3 is TGCAGTGCTGAAAGAGGTGAAAAACTGTTTTTT.

Comments on this clonotype: Germline and junction disagree at one end, which may indicate a read error. The J gene is TRBJ1-2, the V gene TRBV4-1; a weak D match, TRBD1 (5 bases). CDR3 length equals 15 residues. Germline V gene sequence: CDR1 MGHRA, CDR2 YSYEKL. CDR3 DNA: TGCGCCAGCAGCCAAAGGGGACCGTCTAACTGTGGCTACACCTTC. It codes for CASSQRGPSNCGYTF.

This clonotype was seen more than once but under ten times. The chain has TRBV4-2 and TRBJ2-4; D is possibly TRBD2 (5 bases). Trimming pared 0 bases from V and 0 bases from J, leaving 9 bases between. Germline CDR1 LGHNA, CDR2 YNFKEQ. The CDR3 runs to 16 residues. CDR3 in DNA: TGTGCCAGCAGCCAAGAGGCGGGTATAGCCAAAAACATTCAGTACTTC. Translation gives CASSQEAGIAKNIQYF.

The genes are TRBV7-9 and TRBJ2-5; 12 nucleotides agree with TRBD2. With 3 bases clipped from V and 5 bases from J, the junction kept 10 bases outside the gene matches. This CDR3 region has 17 residues. Germline CDR1 and CDR2: SEHNR and FQNEAQ (reference sequence). CDR3 sequence reads: CASSLRPLAGGVETQYF. DNA for the CDR3: TGTGCCAGCAGCTTGCGCCCACTAGCGGGGGGCGTGGAGACCCAGTACTTC.

CDR3 sequence: CASSLGYNQPQHF. Written as DNA, the CDR3 is TGTGCCAGCAGTTTGGGGTACAATCAGCCCCAGCATTTT. This rearrangement joins TRBV12-3 or TRBV12-4 to TRBJ1-5; D ambiguous. The CDR3 spans 13 residues. V was clipped by 3 bases and J by 3 bases, with 6 bases between them.

The chain combines TRBV29-1 with TRBJ2-1; TRBD2 matches 13 bases. CDR3 length equals 15 residues. Germline assignment: CDR1 SQVTM and CDR2 ANQGSEA. J lost 4 bases, V lost 4 bases, and 4 bases had no gene match. CDR3 in amino acids: CSVGGTSGKYNEQFF. CDR3 in DNA: TGCAGCGTTGGAGGGACTAGCGGGAAATACAATGAGCAGTTCTTC.

This clonotype was seen more than once but under ten times. V is TRBV12-3 or TRBV12-4 and J is TRBJ2-5; D unclear. Trimming pared 6 bases from V and 3 bases from J, leaving 14 bases between. The CDR3 spans 14 residues. For the CDR3, the DNA is TGTGCCAGCAGACCTAGGGTCTACGAAGAGACCCAGTACTTC. It yields the protein CASRPRVYEETQYF.

A few counts support this clonotype. The chain joins TRBV29-1 to TRBJ1-1, with D hard to call. V shed 3 bases and J shed 7 bases, with 18 bases lying between them. CDR3 length equals 14 residues. CDR1 SQVTM and CDR2 ANQGSEA come from the germline V gene. CDR3 sequence: CSVEIVRGSGEAFF. CDR3 in DNA: TGCAGCGTTGAGATCGTGCGGGGATCCGGTGAAGCTTTCTTT. The full variable domain, rest sourced from reference TRBV29-1 and TRBJ1-1, is SAVISQKPSRDICQRGTSLTIQCQVDSQVTMMFWYRQQPGQSLTLIATANQGSEATYESGFVIDKFPISRPNLTFSTLTVSNMSPEDSSIYLCSVEIVRGSGEAFFGQGTRLTVV.

This chain uses TRBV12-3 or TRBV12-4 with TRBJ2-1; the match to TRBD2 covers 12 bases. This CDR3 region has 15 residues. Unmatched junction bases numbered 7, after V lost 3 bases and J lost 10 bases. CDR3 sequence reads: CASSLGLAGGKEQFF. CDR3 DNA: TGTGCCAGCAGTTTGGGGCTAGCGGGAGGGAAAGAGCAGTTCTTC.

The J gene is TRBJ1-2, the V gene TRBV20-1, with 8 bases matching TRBD1. Germline lookup yields CDR1 DFQATT and CDR2 SNEGSKA (reference sequence). The CDR3 spans 15 residues. The DNA for the CDR3 is TGCAGAGCTGGGGACAGGCAACTAACAAACTATGGCTACACCTTC. Translating it yields CRAGDRQLTNYGYTF.

This chain connects TRBV2 to TRBJ1-2, with D unclear. V was clipped by 4 bases and J by 4 bases, with 7 bases between them. The CDR3 runs to 12 residues. Germline-derived CDR1 and CDR2 are SNHLY and FYNNEI. CDR3 amino acids: CASSAGIYGYTF. The CDR3 DNA reads TGTGCCAGCAGTGCGGGGATCTATGGCTACACCTTC.

The chain employs TRBV12-3 or TRBV12-4 and TRBJ1-4; D unclear. Trimming took 3 bases from V and 6 from J, leaving 8 bases between them. The CDR3 has 13 amino acids. The CDR3 DNA reads as TGTGCCAGCAGTTTGACCGGGCATGAAAAACTGTTTTTT. Its protein product is CASSLTGHEKLFF.

This chain connects TRBV5-1 to TRBJ2-1; D perhaps matches TRBD2 (6 bases). This CDR3 has 14 amino acids. Germline V gene sequence: CDR1 SGHRS, CDR2 YFSETQ. Trimming pared 2 bases from V and 6 bases from J, leaving 12 bases between. The CDR3 region is CASSLTGTGNEQFF. The CDR3 bases are TGCGCCAGCAGCTTAACCGGGACTGGCAATGAGCAGTTCTTC.

This sequence joins TRBV29-1 and TRBJ2-3; D uncertain. The CDR3 sequence is 9 residues long. The ends were cut back, 2 bases at V and 14 bases at J, with 8 bases in the middle. The V gene's germline CDR1 is SQVTM and CDR2 ANQGSEA. The DNA for the CDR3 is TGCAGCGTTGAAACTACGGGGTATTTT. It is translated as CSVETTGYF.

The rearrangement joins TRBV6-1 to TRBJ2-1; D is undetermined. Looked up from germline, CDR1 is MNHNS and CDR2 is SASEGT. CDR3 size: 12 residues. Trimming removed 6 bases at V and 3 bases at J, with 6 bases between. CDR3 region: CASRSYYNEQFF. The CDR3 DNA reads TGTGCCAGCAGGAGTTACTACAATGAGCAGTTCTTC.

Remarks on this clonotype: A junction boundary mismatches the germline segment, possibly from a read error. The genes are TRBV12-3 or TRBV12-4 and TRBJ1-6; D not certain. The CDR3 runs to 14 residues. The CDR3, as DNA: TGTGCCAGCAGTTTGGCTTTCTCCAATTCGCCCCTCCACTTT. Translating it yields CASSLAFSNSPLHF.

This clonotype was picked up a small number of times. The CDR3 DNA follows: TGTGCCAGCCGGGTCCGGGACAGCCACCACCAAAAGCAGTATTTT. Translation: CASRVRDSHHQKQYF. The chain couples TRBV28 to TRBJ2-3; TRBD1 matches at 7 bases. Germline CDR1 reads MDHEN; CDR2 reads SYDVKM. V trimming: 8 bases; J trimming: 11 bases; junction bases outside the gene matches: 19. The CDR3 sequence is 15 residues long. Combining the CDR3 with reference TRBV28 and TRBJ2-3 gives the whole variable domain DVKVTQSSRYLVKRTGEKVFLECVQDMDHENMFWYRQDPGLGLRLIYFSYDVKMKEKGDIPEGYSVSREKKERFSLILESASTNQTSMYLCASRVRDSHHQKQYFGPGTRLTVL.

The gene calls are TRBV10-3 and TRBJ2-5, with 7 positions matching TRBD2. V dropped 6 bases and J dropped 5; count of bases not matched to a gene: 6. The CDR3 loop spans 13 amino acids. Germline CDR1 ENHRY, CDR2 SYGVKD. The CDR3 loop is CAISATSAETQYF. CDR3 in DNA: TGTGCCATCAGCGCAACTAGCGCGGAGACCCAGTACTTC.

This clonotype was seen only once. The J gene is TRBJ2-7, the V gene TRBV7-8, with D perhaps matching TRBD1 (6 bases). The CDR3 has 15 amino acids. Trimming shortened V by 5 bases and J by 3 bases, and 17 bases separated the two germline ends. Germline CDR1 reads SGHVS; CDR2 reads FQNEAQ. The CDR3 spells CASSARYRVYYEQYF. DNA of the CDR3: TGTGCCAGCAGCGCCCGCTACAGGGTTTACTACGAGCAGTACTTC.

The V gene is TRBV6-6, the J gene TRBJ2-3; D not resolved. The CDR3 totals 15 residues. CDR1 and CDR2 from the germline V gene are MNHNY and SVGAGI (reference sequence). V was shortened by 0 bases and J by 4 bases, with 11 bases between the two germline ends. CDR3 amino acids: CASSYSLGSSDTQYF. In nucleotides, the CDR3 is TGTGCCAGCAGTTACTCTTTGGGTTCCTCAGATACGCAGTATTTT.

V and J are TRBV29-1 and TRBJ2-1; 8 bases agree with TRBD2. Germline CDR1 is SQVTM and CDR2 is ANQGSEA. The CDR3 has 16 residues. With V trimmed by 1 base and J by 4 bases, 9 bases remained unmatched. Here the CDR3 DNA reads TGCAGCGTTGAAGGCGGGTGGGGCGGGAGGTACAATGAGCAGTTCTTC. Protein product: CSVEGGWGGRYNEQFF.

This clonotype has a handful of counts. A much larger clone lies a single base off, so this may be a read error. V gene TRBV7-9 combines with J gene TRBJ1-4, with unresolved D. The germline V and J ends were trimmed by 4 bases and 6 bases, with 12 bases remaining between them. Looked up from germline, CDR1 is SEHNR and CDR2 is FQNEAQ (reference sequence). The CDR3 totals 14 residues. CDR3: CASSSGSTDEKLFF. The CDR3 region has the DNA TGTGCCAGCAGCTCGGGGTCCACTGATGAAAAACTGTTTTTT. The full variable domain, completed using reference TRBV7-9 and TRBJ1-4, is DTGVSQNPRHKITKRGQNVTFRCDPISEHNRLYWYRQTLGQGPEFLTYFQNEAQLEKSRLLSDRFSAERPKGSFSTLEIQRTEQGDSAMYLCASSSGSTDEKLFFGSGTQLSVL.

This chain connects TRBV6-1 to TRBJ2-5; 13 bases agree with TRBD2. The CDR3 sequence is 15 residues long. From germline, CDR1 is MNHNS and CDR2 SASEGT. V lost 6 bases, J lost 4 bases, and 5 bases stayed unmatched. CDR3 loop: CASRTSGRAAETQYF. The CDR3 region has the DNA TGTGCCAGCAGAACTAGCGGGAGGGCCGCAGAGACCCAGTACTTC.

The V and J genes are TRBV12-3 or TRBV12-4 and TRBJ2-1, with TRBD1 identical over 7 bases. The ends lost 6 bases at V and 6 bases at J; junction bases unmatched: 8. CDR3 length equals 14 residues. CDR3 region: CASSLGQPINEQFF. The CDR3 DNA reads as TGTGCCAGCAGCCTGGGACAGCCGATCAATGAGCAGTTCTTC.